The rows below give T cell receptor beta chains drawn from one sample of a study of tumor-infiltrating lymphocytes in primary liver carcinoma. One entry per CDR3 protein, called by TCRdb with MiXCR from the multiplex PCR reads. In the table there are approximately 300,000 distinct CDR3 sequences, approximately 60% of which are singletons. Sequencing used peripheral blood. The receptors originated from a man in his forties with primary liver carcinoma and hepatitis B virus infection. Each CDR3 is given without its conserved first and last residue.

len	j_gene	v_gene	CDR3aa
11	TRBJ1-1	TRBV2	VSSPRLGTEAF
11	TRBJ2-2	TRBV5-1	ASSLVVTGELF
14	TRBJ1-4	TRBV28	ASSLGLTTTNEKLF
12	TRBJ1-1	TRBV20-1	SIRGEGRITEAF
12	TRBJ2-5	TRBV7-9	ASRPYDSQETQY
13	TRBJ2-2	TRBV30	AWRFRTGWTGELF
12	TRBJ2-7	TRBV7-8	ASSLAAGPYEQY
13	TRBJ2-1	TRBV28	ASSLGQGTTDEQF
12	TRBJ1-1	TRBV11-1	ACSVSVENTEAF
13	TRBJ2-3	TRBV12-3/TRBV12-4	ANSETSGRTDTQY
13	TRBJ1-1	TRBV11-2	ASSSLRDQGTEAF
12	TRBJ2-1	TRBV29-1	SVDATGVYNEQF
12	TRBJ1-2	TRBV18	ASSGWAGDFGYT
15	TRBJ2-3	TRBV5-4	ACSFRVGGGRTDTQY
10	TRBJ2-2	TRBV29-1	SVEGGTGELF
16	TRBJ1-5	TRBV12-3/TRBV12-4	ASSPNRQGAPGNQPQH
13	TRBJ1-5	TRBV10-2	TSSESSGNNQPQH
15	TRBJ2-1	TRBV4-1	ASSQDWASWGNNEQF
12	TRBJ2-7	TRBV6-2/TRBV6-3	ASSKWDPAYEQY
13	TRBJ2-1	TRBV5-6	ASSIGRARGNEQF
14	TRBJ2-3	TRBV24-1	ATSDRRTGGTDTQY
12	TRBJ2-7	TRBV6-1	ASRGQGGPYEQY
10	TRBJ2-1	TRBV14	ARSVGESEQF
14	TRBJ2-7	TRBV5-1	ASRQMTGTGDYEQY
12	TRBJ2-5	TRBV18	ASSPEASGETQY
13	TRBJ2-3	TRBV14	ASSQVGDVTDTHY
13	TRBJ2-1	TRBV5-6	ASKVYRPDSNELF
14	TRBJ2-3	TRBV5-1	ASSLEGRSSTDTQY
12	TRBJ2-5	TRBV11-3	ANSLGGGQETHY
11	TRBJ1-2	TRBV6-1	ASNLRDDYGYT
12	TRBJ1-1	TRBV5-1	ASSWGTLNTEAF
13	TRBJ2-7	TRBV28	ASTERGGTSYEQY
15	TRBJ2-2	TRBV6-2/TRBV6-3	ASSTKLAGANTGELF
12	TRBJ1-1	TRBV29-1	SVLGGQKNTEAF
13	TRBJ1-2	TRBV10-3	AISESTAANYVYT
12	TRBJ2-1	TRBV5-1	ASSLGGDYNEQF
11	TRBJ2-1	TRBV29-1	SGLASNYNEQF
12	TRBJ2-1	TRBV28	ASSSYLSTGEQF
11	TRBJ2-7	TRBV28	AGSPPPRYEQY
13	TRBJ2-3	TRBV6-1	ACRERDRFIDTQY
12	TRBJ2-7	TRBV14	ASIAGGGSYEQY
10	TRBJ1-2	TRBV25-1	ASSEWASRLT
11	TRBJ2-7	TRBV12-3/TRBV12-4	ASSSATAYEQY